This TCR beta chain derives from a study of blood T cell repertoires in COVID-19. This table comes from immunoSEQ multiplex PCR, and its TCRdb copy is limited to in-frame clones, with some not included. The data contain approximately 300,000 clones, around 82% of them singletons. This CDR3 has 15 residues. Trimming took 6 bases from V and 7 from J, leaving 21 bases between them. Germline CDR1 and CDR2: LNHDA and SQIVND (reference sequence). This rearrangement joins TRBV19 to TRBJ1-2; D is unclear. This receptor was taken from a woman between 45 and 65 years old with acute or convalescent COVID-19. The source material was peripheral blood. The CDR3 sequence is CASSPTEAGVAGYTF. CDR3 coding DNA: TGTGCCAGTAGCCCGACGGAGGCTGGAGTGGCTGGCTACACCTTC.